The T cell receptor beta chain described here comes from a study of blood T cells in healthy people across ages. The CDR3 contains 15 residues. Trimming removed 6 bases at V and 9 bases at J, with 24 bases between. This clonotype turned up a few times. Through a sample-barcoded 5' primer and a J-beta primer mix, a second PCR was run for about 6 to 11 cycles. One entry per CDR3 protein results from TCRdb running MiXCR on the 5' RACE reads. The sample records about 620,000 distinct CDR3 sequences, 52% being singletons. The chain couples TRBV12-3 or TRBV12-4 to TRBJ2-7; D is undetermined. Sequenced input: blood. The sequence came from an elderly woman in good health. Here the CDR3 reads CASRSSAARRRGQYF. The DNA for the CDR3 is TGTGCCAGCAGATCTTCGGCAGCGAGGCGGCGCGGGCAGTACTTC.